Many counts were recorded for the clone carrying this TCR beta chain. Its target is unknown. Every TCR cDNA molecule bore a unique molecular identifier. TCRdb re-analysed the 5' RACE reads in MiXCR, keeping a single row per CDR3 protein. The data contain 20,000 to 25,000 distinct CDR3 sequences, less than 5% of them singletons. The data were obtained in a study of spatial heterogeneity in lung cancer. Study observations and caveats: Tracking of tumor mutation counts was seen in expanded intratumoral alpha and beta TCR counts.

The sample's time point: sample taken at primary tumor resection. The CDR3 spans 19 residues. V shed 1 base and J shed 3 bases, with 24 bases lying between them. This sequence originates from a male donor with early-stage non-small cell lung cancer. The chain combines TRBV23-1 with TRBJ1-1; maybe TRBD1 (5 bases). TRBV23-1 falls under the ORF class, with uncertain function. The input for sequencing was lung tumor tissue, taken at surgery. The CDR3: CASSQYSWDYLRGHTEAFF. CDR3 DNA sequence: TGCGCCAGCAGTCAATATTCTTGGGACTACCTAAGAGGGCACACTGAAGCTTTCTTT.